The present T cell receptor beta chain was sequenced within a study of blood T cell repertoires in COVID-19. Study background: Samples representing acute and convalescent COVID-19 were sourced from the United States, Italy and Spain.

Sequenced by immunoSEQ multiplex PCR; TCRdb stores in-frame clones only, minus some. The data show around 87,000 clones, with about nine tenths seen just once and over 7% held by the top ten. With V trimmed by 11 bases and J by 4 bases, 15 bases remained unmatched. The CDR3 has 17 residues. The germline V gene has CDR1 ENHRY and CDR2 SYGVKD. Sequencing used peripheral blood. The sequence was collected from a man between 45 and 60 years old with acute or convalescent COVID-19. This rearrangement joins TRBV10-3 to TRBJ2-6; 9 bases line up with TRBD1. CDR3 protein: CAAGDGTGLSGANVLTF. The CDR3 DNA sequence: TGTGCCGCCGGCGACGGGACAGGGCTTTCCGGGGCCAACGTCCTGACTTTC.